A single T cell receptor beta chain is shown here with its context. Its antigen is undetermined. This record comes from a study of T cell responses to AZD1222 COVID-19 vaccine. As for the study in general: Combined were second doses at about 4 or about 12 weeks. Whole-study results and caveats: Recipients of two AZD1222 doses showed rising Spike-specific TCR breadth and depth. A reported finding is that nearly half of spike-specific TCRs target unmutated variant regions. No day 14 peak samples; only post-peak repertoires were characterized.

Assay: immunoSEQ multiplex PCR; the TCRdb copy retains only in-frame clones and omits some. This table holds fewer than 120,000 clones, about 90% found once. Germline V gene sequence: CDR1 MNHEY, CDR2 SMNVEV (reference sequence). The V and J ends lost 4 bases and 5 bases respectively, with 0 bases between them. CDR3 size: 9 residues. This material consisted of peripheral blood, taken on day 0 of AZD1222 vaccination. This clonotype was sampled from an adult in good health. The J gene is TRBJ2-7, the V gene TRBV27; D is unclear. For the CDR3, the DNA is TGTGCCAGCAGTTACGAGCAGTACTTC. It specifies CASSYEQYF.